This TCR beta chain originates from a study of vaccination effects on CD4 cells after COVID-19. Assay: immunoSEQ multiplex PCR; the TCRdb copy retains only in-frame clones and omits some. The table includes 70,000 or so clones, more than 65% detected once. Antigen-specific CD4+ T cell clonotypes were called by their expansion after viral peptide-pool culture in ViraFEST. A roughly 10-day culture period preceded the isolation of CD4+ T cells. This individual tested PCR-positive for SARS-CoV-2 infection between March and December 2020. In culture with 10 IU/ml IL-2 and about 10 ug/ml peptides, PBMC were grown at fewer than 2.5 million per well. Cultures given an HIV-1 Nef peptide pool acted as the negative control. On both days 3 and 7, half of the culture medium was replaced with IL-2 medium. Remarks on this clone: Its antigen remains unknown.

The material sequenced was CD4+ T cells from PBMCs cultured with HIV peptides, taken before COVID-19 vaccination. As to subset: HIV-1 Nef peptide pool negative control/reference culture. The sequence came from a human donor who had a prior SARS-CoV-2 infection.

This CDR3 reads CASSVGPTLFNEQFF. The DNA of the CDR3 is TGTGCCAGCAGCGTAGGCCCCACGCTATTTAATGAGCAGTTCTTC. The V gene is TRBV9, the J gene TRBJ2-1, with D uncertain. Germline CDR1 is SGDLS and CDR2 is YYNGEE. The CDR3 sequence is 15 residues long. V was shortened by 0 bases and J by 7 bases, with 14 bases between the two germline ends.